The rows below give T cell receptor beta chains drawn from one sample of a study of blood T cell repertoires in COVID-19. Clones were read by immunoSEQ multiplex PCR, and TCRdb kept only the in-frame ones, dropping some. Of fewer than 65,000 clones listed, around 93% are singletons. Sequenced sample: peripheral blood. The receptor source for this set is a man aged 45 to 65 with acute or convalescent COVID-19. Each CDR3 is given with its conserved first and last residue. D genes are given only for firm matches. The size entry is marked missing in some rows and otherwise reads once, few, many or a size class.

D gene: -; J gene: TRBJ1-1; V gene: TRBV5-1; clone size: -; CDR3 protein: CASSSVGQNEAFF; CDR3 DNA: TGCGCCAGCAGCTCGGTAGGACAAAATGAAGCTTTCTTT
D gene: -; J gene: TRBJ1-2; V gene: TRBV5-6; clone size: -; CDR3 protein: CASSLGQYGYTF; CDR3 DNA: TGTGCCAGCAGCTTGGGACAGTATGGCTACACCTTC
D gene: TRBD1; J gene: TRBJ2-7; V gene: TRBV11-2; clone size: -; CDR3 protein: CASSDRGLTDEQYF; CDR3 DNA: TGTGCCAGCTCCGACAGGGGCCTGACTGACGAGCAGTACTTC
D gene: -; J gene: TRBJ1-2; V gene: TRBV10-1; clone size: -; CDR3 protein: CASIQFFLSANYGYTF; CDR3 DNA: TGCGCCAGCATCCAATTTTTTCTTTCAGCTAACTATGGCTACACCTTC
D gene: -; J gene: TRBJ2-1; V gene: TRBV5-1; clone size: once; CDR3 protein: CASSLGEYNEQFF; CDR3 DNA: TGCGCCAGCAGCTTGGGGGAGTACAATGAGCAGTTCTTC
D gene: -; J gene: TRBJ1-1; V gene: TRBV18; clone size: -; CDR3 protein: CASSGEHLNTEAFF; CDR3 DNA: TGTGCCAGCTCGGGAGAACACCTGAACACTGAAGCTTTCTTT
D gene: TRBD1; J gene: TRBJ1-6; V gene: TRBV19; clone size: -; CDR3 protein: CASSGGQGINSPLHF; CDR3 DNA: TGTGCCAGTAGTGGAGGACAGGGGATTAATTCACCCCTCCACTTT
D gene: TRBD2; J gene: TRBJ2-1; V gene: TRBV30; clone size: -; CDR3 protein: CAWTPFSGGRSLSEQFF; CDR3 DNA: TGTGCCTGGACACCTTTTAGCGGGGGAAGATCCCTCAGCGAGCAGTTCTTC
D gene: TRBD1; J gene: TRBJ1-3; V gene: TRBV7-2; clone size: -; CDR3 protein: CASSLAKDLIDRVANTIYF; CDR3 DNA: TGTGCCAGCAGCTTAGCGAAAGATCTGATAGACAGGGTTGCAAACACCATATATTTT
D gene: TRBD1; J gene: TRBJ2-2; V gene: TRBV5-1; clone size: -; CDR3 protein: CASRSQGANTGELFF; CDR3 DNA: TGCGCCAGCAGATCACAGGGGGCGAACACCGGGGAGCTGTTTTTT
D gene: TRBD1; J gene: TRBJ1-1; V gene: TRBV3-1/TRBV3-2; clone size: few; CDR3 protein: CASSQRTGMSTEAFF; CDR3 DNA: TGTGCCAGCAGCCAGAGGACAGGGATGAGTACTGAAGCTTTCTTT
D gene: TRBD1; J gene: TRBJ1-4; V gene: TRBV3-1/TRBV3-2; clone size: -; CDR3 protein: CASSQDWTGDNEKLFF; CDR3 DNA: TGTGCCAGCAGCCAAGATTGGACAGGGGATAATGAAAAACTGTTTTTT
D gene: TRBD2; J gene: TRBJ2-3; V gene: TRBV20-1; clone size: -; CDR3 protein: CSASRLAITDTQYF; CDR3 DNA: TGCAGTGCTAGTAGACTAGCTATCACAGATACGCAGTATTTT
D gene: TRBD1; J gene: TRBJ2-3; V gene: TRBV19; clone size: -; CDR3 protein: CASSIGPGEGGMDTQYF; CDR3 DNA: TGTGCCAGTAGTATCGGGCCCGGGGAAGGGGGCATGGATACGCAGTATTTT
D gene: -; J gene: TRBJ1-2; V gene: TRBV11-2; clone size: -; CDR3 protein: CASSLDGGNGYTF; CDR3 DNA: TGTGCCAGCAGCTTAGACGGGGGGAATGGCTACACCTTC
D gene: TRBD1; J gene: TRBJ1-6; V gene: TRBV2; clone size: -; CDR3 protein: CASSTPGGTNSPLHF; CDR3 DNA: TGTGCCAGCAGTACCCCAGGGGGGACTAATTCACCCCTCCACTTT
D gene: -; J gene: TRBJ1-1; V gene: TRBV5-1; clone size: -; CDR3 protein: CASSFQEATEAFF; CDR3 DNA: TGCGCCAGCAGCTTCCAGGAGGCCACTGAAGCTTTCTTT
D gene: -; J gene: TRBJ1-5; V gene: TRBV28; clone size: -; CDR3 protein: CASSPPRGNQPQHF; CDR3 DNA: TGTGCCAGCAGTCCCCCCAGGGGCAATCAGCCCCAGCATTTT
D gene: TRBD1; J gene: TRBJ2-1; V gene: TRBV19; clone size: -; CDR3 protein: CASNKGGTGDYNEQFF; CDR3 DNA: TGTGCCAGTAACAAGGGGGGGACAGGGGACTACAATGAGCAGTTCTTC
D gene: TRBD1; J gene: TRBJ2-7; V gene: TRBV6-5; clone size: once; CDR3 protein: CASSPLGTGAHEQYF; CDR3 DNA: TGTGCCAGCAGTCCCTTGGGGACAGGGGCCCACGAGCAGTACTTC
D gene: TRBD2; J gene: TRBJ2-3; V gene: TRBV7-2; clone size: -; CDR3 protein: CASRLAGGGDTQYF; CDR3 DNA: TGTGCCAGCCGACTAGCGGGGGGGGGAGATACGCAGTATTTT
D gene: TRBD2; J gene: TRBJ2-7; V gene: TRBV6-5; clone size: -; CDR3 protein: CASGLGVYEQYF; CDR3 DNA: TGTGCCAGCGGACTAGGAGTCTACGAGCAGTACTTC
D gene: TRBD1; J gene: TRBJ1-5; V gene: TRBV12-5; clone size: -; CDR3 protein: CASGTTGALGQPQHF; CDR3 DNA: TGTGCTAGTGGTACGACAGGGGCCCTAGGTCAGCCCCAGCATTTT
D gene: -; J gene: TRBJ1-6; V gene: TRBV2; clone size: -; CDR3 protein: CASSGAMDSPLHF; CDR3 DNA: TGTGCCAGCAGTGGGGCAATGGATTCACCCCTCCACTTT
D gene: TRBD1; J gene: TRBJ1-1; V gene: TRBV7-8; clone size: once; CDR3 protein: CASSYRDSLIMNTEAFF; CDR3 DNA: TGTGCCAGCAGTTATCGGGACAGCCTGATAATGAACACTGAAGCTTTCTTT
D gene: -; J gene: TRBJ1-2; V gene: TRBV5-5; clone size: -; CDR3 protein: CASSLDPGGYGYTF; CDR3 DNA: TGTGCCAGCAGCTTGGACCCCGGAGGGTATGGCTACACCTTC
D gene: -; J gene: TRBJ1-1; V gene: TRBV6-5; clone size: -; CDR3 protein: CASRRTVAFF; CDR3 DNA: TGTGCCAGCAGAAGGACTGTCGCTTTCTTT
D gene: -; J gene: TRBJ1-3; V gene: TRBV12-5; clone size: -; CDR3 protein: CASGPLLGNTIYF; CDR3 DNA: TGTGCTAGTGGTCCGTTACTTGGAAACACCATATATTTT
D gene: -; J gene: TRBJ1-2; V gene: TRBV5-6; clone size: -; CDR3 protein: CASSLARENGYTF; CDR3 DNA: TGTGCCAGCAGCTTGGCCAGGGAAAATGGCTACACCTTC
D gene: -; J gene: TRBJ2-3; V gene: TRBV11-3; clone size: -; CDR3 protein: CASSSAGTDTQYF; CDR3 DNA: TGTGCCAGCAGCTCGGCGGGGACAGATACGCAGTATTTT
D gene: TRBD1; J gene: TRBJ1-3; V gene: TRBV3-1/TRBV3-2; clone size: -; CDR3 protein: CASSRDRGHTIYF; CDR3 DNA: TGTGCCAGCAGCCGGGACAGAGGCCACACCATATATTTT
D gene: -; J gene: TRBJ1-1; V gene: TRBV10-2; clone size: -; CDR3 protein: CASSNPAGTEAFF; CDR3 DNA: TGCGCCAGCAGTAACCCGGCGGGCACTGAAGCTTTCTTT
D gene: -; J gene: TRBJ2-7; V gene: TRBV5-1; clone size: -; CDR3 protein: CASRGFSSYEQYF; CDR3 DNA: TGCGCCAGCCGCGGTTTTAGCTCCTACGAGCAGTACTTC
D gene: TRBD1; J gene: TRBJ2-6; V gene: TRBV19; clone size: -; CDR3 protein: CASRQDRVASGANVLTF; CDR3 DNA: TGTGCCAGTAGACAAGACAGGGTAGCGTCTGGGGCCAACGTCCTGACTTTC
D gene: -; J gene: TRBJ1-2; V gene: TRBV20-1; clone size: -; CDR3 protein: CSAREQWGYTF; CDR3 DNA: TGCAGTGCTAGAGAGCAGTGGGGCTACACCTTC
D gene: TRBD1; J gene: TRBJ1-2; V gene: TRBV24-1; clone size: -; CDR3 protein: CATSDAQTGYGYTF; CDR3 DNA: TGTGCCACCAGTGATGCCCAGACAGGGTACGGCTACACCTTC
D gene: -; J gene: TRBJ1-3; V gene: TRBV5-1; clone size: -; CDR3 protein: CASSTNPGNTIYF; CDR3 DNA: TGCGCCAGCAGCACTAATCCGGGAAACACCATATATTTT
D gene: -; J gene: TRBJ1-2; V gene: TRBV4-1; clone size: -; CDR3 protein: CASSQESTGHYGYTF; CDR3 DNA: TGCGCCAGCAGCCAGGAATCAACGGGACATTATGGCTACACCTTC
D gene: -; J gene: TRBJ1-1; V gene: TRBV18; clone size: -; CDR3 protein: CASSGLASMNTEAFF; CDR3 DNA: TGTGCCAGCTCAGGTTTAGCGTCCATGAACACTGAAGCTTTCTTT
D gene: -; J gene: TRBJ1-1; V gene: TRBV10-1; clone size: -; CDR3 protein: CASRTRLNTEAFF; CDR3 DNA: TGCGCCAGCAGGACACGGCTGAACACTGAAGCTTTCTTT
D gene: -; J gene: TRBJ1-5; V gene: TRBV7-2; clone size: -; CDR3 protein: CASSVTRTDNQPQHF; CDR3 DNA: TGTGCCAGCAGCGTAACCCGGACAGACAATCAGCCCCAGCATTTT
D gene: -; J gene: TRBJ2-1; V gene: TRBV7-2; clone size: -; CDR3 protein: CASSGRRSNNEQFF; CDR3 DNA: TGTGCCAGCAGCGGCCGGCGGTCAAACAATGAGCAGTTCTTC
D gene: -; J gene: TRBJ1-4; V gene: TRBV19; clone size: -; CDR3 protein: CASSETGTSLVEKLFF; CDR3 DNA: TGTGCCAGTAGCGAAACAGGGACCTCATTGGTTGAAAAACTGTTTTTT
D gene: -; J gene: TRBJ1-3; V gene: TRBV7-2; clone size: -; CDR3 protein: CASSLALEGNTIYF; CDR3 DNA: TGTGCCAGCAGCTTAGCGCTCGAGGGAAACACCATATATTTT
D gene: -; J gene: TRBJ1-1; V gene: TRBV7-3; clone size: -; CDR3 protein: CASSRSRNTEAFF; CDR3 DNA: TGTGCCAGCAGCAGAAGCCGGAACACTGAAGCTTTCTTT
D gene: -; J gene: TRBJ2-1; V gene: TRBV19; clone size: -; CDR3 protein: CASSRPLGGAIEQFF; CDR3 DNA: TGTGCCAGTAGCCGACCCCTTGGGGGGGCGATCGAGCAGTTCTTC
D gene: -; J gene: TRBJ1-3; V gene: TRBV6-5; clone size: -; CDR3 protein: CASSYARASSGNTIYF; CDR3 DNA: TGTGCCAGCAGTTACGCCAGGGCCTCATCTGGAAACACCATATATTTT
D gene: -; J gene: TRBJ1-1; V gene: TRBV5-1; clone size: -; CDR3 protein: CASSVRGSTEAFF; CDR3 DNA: TGCGCCAGCAGCGTTCGAGGGAGTACTGAAGCTTTCTTT
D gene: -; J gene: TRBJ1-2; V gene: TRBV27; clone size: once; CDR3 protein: CASSSVGVGYTF; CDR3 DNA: TGTGCCAGCAGTTCAGTGGGCGTTGGCTACACCTTC
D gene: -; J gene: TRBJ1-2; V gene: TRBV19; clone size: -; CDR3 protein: CASSIDPVYGYTF; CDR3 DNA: TGTGCCAGTAGTATAGATCCAGTCTATGGCTACACCTTC
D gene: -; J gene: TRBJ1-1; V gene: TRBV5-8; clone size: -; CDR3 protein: CASSRGRGTITEAFF; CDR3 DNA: TGTGCCAGCAGTCGCGGACGGGGAACAATAACTGAAGCTTTCTTT
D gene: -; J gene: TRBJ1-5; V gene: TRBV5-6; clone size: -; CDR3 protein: CASSRQRNQPQHF; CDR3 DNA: TGTGCCAGCAGCAGACAGAGAAATCAGCCCCAGCATTTT
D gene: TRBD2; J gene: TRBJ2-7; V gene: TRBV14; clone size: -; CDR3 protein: CASSRAGRAGSYEQYF; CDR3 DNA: TGTGCCAGCAGCCGAGCCGGTCGAGCGGGGTCCTACGAGCAGTACTTC
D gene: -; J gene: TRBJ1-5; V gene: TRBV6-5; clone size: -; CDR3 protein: CASRSRDNQPQHF; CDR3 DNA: TGTGCCAGCAGGTCGAGGGACAATCAGCCCCAGCATTTT
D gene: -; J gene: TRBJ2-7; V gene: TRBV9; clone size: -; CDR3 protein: CASSVAPGVGYEQYF; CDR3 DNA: TGTGCCAGCAGCGTAGCGCCAGGGGTAGGGTACGAGCAGTACTTC
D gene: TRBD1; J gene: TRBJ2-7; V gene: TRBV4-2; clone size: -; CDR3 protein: CASSQLDRVSYEQYF; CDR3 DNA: TGTGCCAGCAGCCAACTGGACAGGGTTTCATACGAGCAGTACTTC
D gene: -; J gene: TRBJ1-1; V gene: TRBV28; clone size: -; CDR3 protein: CASRPSGRGAFF; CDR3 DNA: TGTGCCAGCAGACCATCAGGGAGGGGAGCTTTCTTT